Reported below is one TCR beta chain. A much larger clone sits a single nucleotide away, making a read error possible. TCRdb redid the calling of the RT-PCR reads with MiXCR, one entry per CDR3 protein. The sample records about 700,000 distinct CDR3 sequences, 14% being singletons. CDR3 length: 13 residues. V was pared by 10 bases and J by 7 bases, with 9 bases of the junction left unmatched. Source material: memory CD4+ T cells from blood. The chain links TRBV12-3 or TRBV12-4 to TRBJ2-7; TRBD2 agrees at 11 bases. This receptor was obtained from a female donor in good health, serving as a healthy control. CDR3 DNA sequence: TGTGCCATCAGCGGACTAGCGGGCTCTGAGCAGTACTTC. Amino acid sequence: CAISGLAGSEQYF.